This TCR beta chain was identified in a study of OX40 agonist ivuxolimab in advanced cancers. For the study at large: Dosing consisted of intravenous ivuxolimab at 0.01 to 10 mg/kg every 2 weeks. Dose-escalation patients were diagnosed with hepatocellular carcinoma, melanoma, renal cell cancer or head and neck cancer. Among those enrolled, mean age was about 58 years (range about 23 to 79) and 82.7% were male.

Study outcomes and limitations: Dosing at 0.1 to 3.0 mg/kg was accompanied by clonal expansion of CD4+ and CD8+ blood T cells by week 6.

Repertoires were generated with immunoSEQ multiplex PCR, while TCRdb's copy carries only in-frame clones and drops some. The table has tens of thousands of clones, 87% seen once; the top ten hold 0.45% to 0.7%. CDR3 length: 18 amino acids. After removal of 6 bases from V and 1 base from J, the junction contained 13 bases not matched to a gene. The germline gives CDR1 LNHDA, CDR2 SQIVND (reference sequence). Worth noting for this clone: Its antigen is not identified.

The source was CD4+ or CD8+ T cells sorted from blood, collected in a trial of the OX40 agonist ivuxolimab. The source of this sequence is an adult with an advanced solid tumor such as melanoma, head and neck, liver or kidney cancer. J is TRBJ2-2 and V is TRBV19; 8 bases match TRBD2. CDR3 DNA sequence: TGTGCCAGTAGCCCTCTAGCGGGCGGAACTTTGAACACCGGGGAGCTGTTTTTT. It translates to CASSPLAGGTLNTGELFF.